The clone carrying this T cell receptor (beta chain) has only one observation. Its antigen remains unknown. This sample was taken from a study of graft-versus-host responses after intestinal transplantation. Study-level points and caveats: Peak levels of circulating GvH clones tracked with early post-transplant HvG declines.

Clones were read by immunoSEQ multiplex PCR, and TCRdb kept only the in-frame ones, dropping some. Of 30,000 to 50,000 clones in the sample, around 96% are singletons; the top ten hold roughly 0.22%. V was cut by 5 bases and J by 0 bases, with 14 bases left in between. CDR3 size: 16 residues. Germline V gene sequence: CDR1 LNHDA, CDR2 SQIVND (reference sequence). The clonotype comes from a human donor who was the organ donor for an intestinal transplant. The chain employs TRBV19 and TRBJ2-1; D not resolved. The sequencing used unstimulated CD8+ T cells sorted from spleen or lymph node cells, collected before transplant. This CDR3 is CASSGSRTISYNEQFF. CDR3 nucleotides: TGTGCCAGTAGTGGAAGCAGGACCATCTCCTACAATGAGCAGTTCTTC.